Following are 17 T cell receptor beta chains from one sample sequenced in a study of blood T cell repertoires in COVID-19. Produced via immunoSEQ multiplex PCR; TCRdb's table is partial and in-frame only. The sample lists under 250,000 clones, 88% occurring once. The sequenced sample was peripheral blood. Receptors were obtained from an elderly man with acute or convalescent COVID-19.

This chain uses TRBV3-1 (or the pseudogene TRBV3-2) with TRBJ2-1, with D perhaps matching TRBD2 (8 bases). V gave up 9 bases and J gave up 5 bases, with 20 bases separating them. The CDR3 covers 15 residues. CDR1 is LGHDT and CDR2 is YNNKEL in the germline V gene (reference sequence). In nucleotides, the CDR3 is TGTGCCAGGGCGGGGGGACAGCGGGCAGACAATGAGCAGTTCTTC. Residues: CARAGGQRADNEQFF.

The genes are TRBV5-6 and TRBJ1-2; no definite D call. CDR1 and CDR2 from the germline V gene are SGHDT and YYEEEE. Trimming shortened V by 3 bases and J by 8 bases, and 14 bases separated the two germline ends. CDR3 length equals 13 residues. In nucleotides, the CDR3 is TGTGCCAGCAGCTCCTACGGGTCTGGAGGCTACACCTTC. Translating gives CASSSYGSGGYTF.

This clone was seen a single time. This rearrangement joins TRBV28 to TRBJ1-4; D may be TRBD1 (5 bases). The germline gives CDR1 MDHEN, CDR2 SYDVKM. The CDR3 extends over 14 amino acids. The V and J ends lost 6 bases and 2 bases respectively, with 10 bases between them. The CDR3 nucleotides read TGTGCCAGCAGGGGGGAGGGGACTAATGAAAAACTGTTTTTT. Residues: CASRGEGTNEKLFF. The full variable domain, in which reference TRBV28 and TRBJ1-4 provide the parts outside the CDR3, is DVKVTQSSRYLVKRTGEKVFLECVQDMDHENMFWYRQDPGLGLRLIYFSYDVKMKEKGDIPEGYSVSREKKERFSLILESASTNQTSMYLCASRGEGTNEKLFFGSGTQLSVL.

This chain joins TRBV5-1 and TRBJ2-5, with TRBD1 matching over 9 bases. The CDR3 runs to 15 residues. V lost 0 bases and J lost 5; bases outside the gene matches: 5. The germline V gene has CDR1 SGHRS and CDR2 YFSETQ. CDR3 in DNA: TGCGCCAGCAGCTTGGGTGACAGGGGGATGGAGACCCAGTACTTC. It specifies CASSLGDRGMETQYF.

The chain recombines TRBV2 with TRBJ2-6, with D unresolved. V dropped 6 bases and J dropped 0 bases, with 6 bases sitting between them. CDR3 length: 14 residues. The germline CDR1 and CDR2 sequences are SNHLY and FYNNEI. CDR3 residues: CASSLYSGANVLTF. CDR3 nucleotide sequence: TGTGCCAGCAGCTTATACTCTGGGGCCAACGTCCTGACTTTC.

The CDR3 sequence is CASSINLLPGSPLHF. The CDR3 coding sequence is TGTGCCAGTAGTATAAACTTACTTCCGGGGTCACCCCTCCACTTT. The rearrangement joins TRBV19 to TRBJ1-6; D gene unclear. This CDR3 contains 15 residues. Germline-derived CDR1 and CDR2 are LNHDA and SQIVND (reference sequence). Trimming took 2 bases from V and 10 from J, leaving 15 bases between them.

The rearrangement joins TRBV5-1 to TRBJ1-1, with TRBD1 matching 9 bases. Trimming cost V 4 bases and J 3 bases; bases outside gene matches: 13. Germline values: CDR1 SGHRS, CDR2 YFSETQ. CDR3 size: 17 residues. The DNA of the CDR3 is TGCGCCAGCAGCGGAGGACAGGGGCGGCGTGAGGACACTGAAGCTTTCTTT. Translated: CASSGGQGRREDTEAFF. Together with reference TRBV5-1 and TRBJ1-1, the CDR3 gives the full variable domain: KAGVTQTPRYLIKTRGQQVTLSCSPISGHRSVSWYQQTPGQGLQFLFEYFSETQRNKGNFPGRFSGRQFSNSRSEMNVSTLELGDSALYLCASSGGQGRREDTEAFFGQGTRLTVV.

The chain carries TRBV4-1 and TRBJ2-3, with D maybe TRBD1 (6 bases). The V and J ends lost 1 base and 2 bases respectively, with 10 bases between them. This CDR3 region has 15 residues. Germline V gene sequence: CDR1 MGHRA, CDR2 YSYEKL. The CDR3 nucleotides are TGCGCCAGCAGCCAAGTAAGGGGGATCACAGATACGCAGTATTTT. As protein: CASSQVRGITDTQYF.

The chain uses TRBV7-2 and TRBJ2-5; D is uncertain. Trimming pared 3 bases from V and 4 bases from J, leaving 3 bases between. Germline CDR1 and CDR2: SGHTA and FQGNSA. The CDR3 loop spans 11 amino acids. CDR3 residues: CASSFLETQYF. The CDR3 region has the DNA TGTGCCAGCAGCTTTCTAGAGACCCAGTACTTC.

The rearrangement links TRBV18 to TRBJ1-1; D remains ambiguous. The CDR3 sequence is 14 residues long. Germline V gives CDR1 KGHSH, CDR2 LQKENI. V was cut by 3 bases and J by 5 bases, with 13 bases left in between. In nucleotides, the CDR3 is TGTGCCAGCTCACCTCTTTCGACTTTAACTGAAGCTTTCTTT. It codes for CASSPLSTLTEAFF.

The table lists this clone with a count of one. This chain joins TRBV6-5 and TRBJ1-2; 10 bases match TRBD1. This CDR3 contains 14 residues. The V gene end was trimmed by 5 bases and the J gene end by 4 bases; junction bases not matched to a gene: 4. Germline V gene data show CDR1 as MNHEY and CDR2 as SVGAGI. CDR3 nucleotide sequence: TGTGCCAGCAGTCGACAGGGGGCGGCCTATGGCTACACCTTC. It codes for CASSRQGAAYGYTF.

Here the CDR3 reads CASSLITAGELFF. As DNA, the CDR3 is TGTGCCAGCAGTTTAATTACAGCCGGGGAGCTGTTTTTT. V usage is TRBV27 and J usage is TRBJ2-2; no clear D. Germline assignment: CDR1 MNHEY and CDR2 SMNVEV (reference sequence). CDR3 length: 13 amino acids. The V gene lost 2 bases and the J gene lost 6 bases, with 7 bases spanning the gap.

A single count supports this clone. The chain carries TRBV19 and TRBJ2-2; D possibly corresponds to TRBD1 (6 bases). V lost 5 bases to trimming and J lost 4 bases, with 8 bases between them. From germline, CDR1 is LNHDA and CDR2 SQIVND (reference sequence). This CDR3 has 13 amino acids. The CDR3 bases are TGTGCCAGTAGTCAACAGGGCACCGGGGAGCTGTTTTTT. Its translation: CASSQQGTGELFF.

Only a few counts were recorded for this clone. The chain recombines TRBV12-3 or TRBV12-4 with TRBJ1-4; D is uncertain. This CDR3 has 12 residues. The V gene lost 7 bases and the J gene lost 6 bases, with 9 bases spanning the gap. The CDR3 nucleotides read TGTGCCAGCACTTTTACTGATGAAAAACTGTTTTTT. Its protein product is CASTFTDEKLFF.

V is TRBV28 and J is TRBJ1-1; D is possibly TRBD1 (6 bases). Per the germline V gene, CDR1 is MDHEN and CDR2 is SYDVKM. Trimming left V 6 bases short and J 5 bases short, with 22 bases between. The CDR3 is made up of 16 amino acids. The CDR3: CASSPGSGGGDTEAFF. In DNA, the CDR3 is TGTGCCAGCAGCCCAGGGAGCGGGGGCGGGGATACTGAAGCTTTCTTT.

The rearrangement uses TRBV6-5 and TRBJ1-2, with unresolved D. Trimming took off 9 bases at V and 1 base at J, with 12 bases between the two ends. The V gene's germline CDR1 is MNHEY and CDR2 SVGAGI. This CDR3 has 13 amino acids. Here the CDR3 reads CASGREGNYGYTF. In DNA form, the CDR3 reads TGTGCCAGTGGGAGGGAGGGTAACTATGGCTACACCTTC.

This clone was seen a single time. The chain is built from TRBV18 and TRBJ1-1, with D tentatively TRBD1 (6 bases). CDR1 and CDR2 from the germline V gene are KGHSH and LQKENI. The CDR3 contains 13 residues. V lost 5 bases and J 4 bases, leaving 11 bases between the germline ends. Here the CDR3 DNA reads TGTGCCAGCTCAAGGGACACGATCACTGAAGCTTTCTTT. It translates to CASSRDTITEAFF.